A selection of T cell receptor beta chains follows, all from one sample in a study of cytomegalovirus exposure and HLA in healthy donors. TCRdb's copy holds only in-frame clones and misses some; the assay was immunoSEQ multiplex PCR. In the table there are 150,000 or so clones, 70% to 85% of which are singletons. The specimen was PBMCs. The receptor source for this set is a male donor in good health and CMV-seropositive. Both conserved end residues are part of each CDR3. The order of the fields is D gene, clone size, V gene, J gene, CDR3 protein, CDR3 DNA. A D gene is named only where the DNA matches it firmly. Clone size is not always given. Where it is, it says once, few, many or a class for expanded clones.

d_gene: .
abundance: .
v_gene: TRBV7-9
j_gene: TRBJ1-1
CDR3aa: CASSFSGEAFF
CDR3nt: TGTGCCAGCAGCTTCAGCGGCGAAGCTTTCTTT

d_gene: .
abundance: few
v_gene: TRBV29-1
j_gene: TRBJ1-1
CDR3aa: CSVEGHQNTEAFF
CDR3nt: TGCAGCGTTGAAGGACATCAGAACACTGAAGCTTTCTTT

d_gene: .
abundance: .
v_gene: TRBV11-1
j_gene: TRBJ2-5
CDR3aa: CASSAGPREAQYF
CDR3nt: TGTGCCAGCAGCGCGGGGCCGAGAGAGGCCCAGTACTTC

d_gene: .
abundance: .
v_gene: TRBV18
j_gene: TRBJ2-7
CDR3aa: CASSPQQGPSSYEQYF
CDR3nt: TGTGCCAGCTCACCCCAACAGGGCCCCAGCTCCTACGAGCAGTACTTC

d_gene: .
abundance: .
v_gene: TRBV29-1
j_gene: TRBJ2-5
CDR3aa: CSVEGGEETQYF
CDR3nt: TGCAGCGTTGAGGGCGGGGAAGAGACCCAGTACTTC

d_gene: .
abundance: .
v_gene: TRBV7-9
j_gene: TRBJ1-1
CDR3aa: CASSSHRGSTEAFF
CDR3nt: TGTGCCAGCAGCTCCCACCGGGGGAGCACTGAAGCTTTCTTT

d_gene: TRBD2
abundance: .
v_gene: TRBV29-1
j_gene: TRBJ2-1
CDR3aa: CSVEQLAGVSHNEQFF
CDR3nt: TGCAGCGTTGAACAACTAGCGGGAGTATCCCACAATGAGCAGTTCTTC

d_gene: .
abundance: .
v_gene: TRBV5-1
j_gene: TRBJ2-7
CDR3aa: CASSLMRQVYEQYF
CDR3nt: TGCGCCAGCAGCTTGATGAGACAAGTCTACGAGCAGTACTTC

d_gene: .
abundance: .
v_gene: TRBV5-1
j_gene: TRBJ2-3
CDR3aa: CASSLAGPPDTQYF
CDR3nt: TGCGCCAGCAGCTTGGCAGGGCCCCCAGATACGCAGTATTTT

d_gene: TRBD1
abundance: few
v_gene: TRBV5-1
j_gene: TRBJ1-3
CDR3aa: CASSGDRVSGNTIYF
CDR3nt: TGCGCCAGCAGCGGGGACAGGGTCTCTGGAAACACCATATATTTT

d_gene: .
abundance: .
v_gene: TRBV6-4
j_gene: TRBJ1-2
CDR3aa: CASKVKHYGYTF
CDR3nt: TGTGCCAGCAAAGTCAAGCACTATGGCTACACCTTC

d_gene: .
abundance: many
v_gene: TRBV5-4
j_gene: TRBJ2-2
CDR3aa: CASSLRGQELFF
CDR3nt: TGTGCCAGCAGCTTGCGCGGACAGGAGCTGTTTTTT

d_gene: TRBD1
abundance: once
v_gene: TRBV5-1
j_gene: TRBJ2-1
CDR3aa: CASSVITGTGSYNEQFF
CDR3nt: TGCGCCAGCAGCGTGATAACCGGGACAGGCTCCTACAATGAGCAGTTCTTC

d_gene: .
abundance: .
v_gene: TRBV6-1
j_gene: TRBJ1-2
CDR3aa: CASSNDYYGYTF
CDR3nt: TGTGCCAGCAGTAACGACTACTATGGCTACACCTTC

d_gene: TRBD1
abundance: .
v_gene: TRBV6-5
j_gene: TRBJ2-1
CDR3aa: CASSIDRGDNEQFF
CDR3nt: TGTGCCAGCAGTATTGACAGGGGAGACAATGAGCAGTTCTTC

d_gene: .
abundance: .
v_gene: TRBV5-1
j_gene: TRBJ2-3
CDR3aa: CASSLRYTDTQYF
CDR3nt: TGCGCCAGCAGCTTGCGGTACACAGATACGCAGTATTTT

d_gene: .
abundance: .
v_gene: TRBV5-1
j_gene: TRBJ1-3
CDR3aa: CASSLGPREGNTIYF
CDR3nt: TGCGCCAGCAGCTTGGGTCCCAGGGAAGGAAACACCATATATTTT

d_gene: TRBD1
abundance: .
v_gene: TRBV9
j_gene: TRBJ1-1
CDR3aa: CASSVGTGGRDTEAFF
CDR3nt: TGTGCCAGCAGCGTAGGGACAGGGGGCCGGGACACTGAAGCTTTCTTT

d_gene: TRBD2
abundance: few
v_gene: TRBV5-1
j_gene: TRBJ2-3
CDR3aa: CASSPGLAGPAGGTQYF
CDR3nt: TGCGCCAGCAGCCCGGGACTAGCGGGACCGGCGGGGGGTACGCAGTATTTT

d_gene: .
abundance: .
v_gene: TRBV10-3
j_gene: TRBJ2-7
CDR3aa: CAISNGTLGGYEQYF
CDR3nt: TGTGCCATCAGCAACGGGACCCTCGGGGGTTACGAGCAGTACTTC

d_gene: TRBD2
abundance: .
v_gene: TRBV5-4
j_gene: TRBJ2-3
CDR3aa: CASSLLTGGLIHTQYF
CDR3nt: TGTGCCAGCAGCTTGTTGACGGGGGGACTAATCCATACGCAGTATTTT

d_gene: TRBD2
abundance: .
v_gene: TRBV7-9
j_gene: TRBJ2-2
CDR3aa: CASSLGREGRRELFF
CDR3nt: TGTGCCAGCAGCTTAGGGCGGGAGGGCCGCCGGGAGCTGTTTTTT

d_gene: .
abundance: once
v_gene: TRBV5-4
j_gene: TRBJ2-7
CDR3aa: CASSHPPGTDTIPGEYF
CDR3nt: TGTGCCAGCAGCCATCCCCCCGGGACAGACACCATCCCGGGGGAGTACTTC

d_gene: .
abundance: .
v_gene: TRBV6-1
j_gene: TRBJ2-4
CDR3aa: CASSEGWQLAKNSQYF
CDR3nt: TGTGCCAGCAGTGAAGGGTGGCAGCTAGCCAAAAACAGTCAGTACTTC

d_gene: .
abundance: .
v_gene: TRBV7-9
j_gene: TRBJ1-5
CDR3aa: CASSLSGGLSNQPQHF
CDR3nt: TGTGCCAGCAGCTTATCTGGGGGCCTTAGCAATCAGCCCCAGCATTTT

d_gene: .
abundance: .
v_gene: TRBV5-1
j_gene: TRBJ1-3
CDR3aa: CASSSTISGNTIYF
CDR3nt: TGCGCCAGCAGCTCTACGATCTCTGGAAACACCATATATTTT

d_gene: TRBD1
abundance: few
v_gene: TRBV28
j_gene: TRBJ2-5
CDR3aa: CASSADRDGETQYF
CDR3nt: TGTGCCAGCAGTGCCGACAGGGATGGGGAGACCCAGTACTTC

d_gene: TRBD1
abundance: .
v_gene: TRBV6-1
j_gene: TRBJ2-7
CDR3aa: CASSLPGQGKEQYF
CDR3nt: TGTGCCAGCAGTTTGCCGGGACAGGGTAAAGAGCAGTACTTC

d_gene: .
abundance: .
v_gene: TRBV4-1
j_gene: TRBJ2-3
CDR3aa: CASSHVGGLTDTQYF
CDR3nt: TGCGCCAGCAGCCATGTCGGGGGTTTGACAGATACGCAGTATTTT

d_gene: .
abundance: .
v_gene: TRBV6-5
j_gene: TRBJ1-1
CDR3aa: CASSEGGENTEAFF
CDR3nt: TGTGCCAGCAGTGAAGGGGGGGAGAACACTGAAGCTTTCTTT

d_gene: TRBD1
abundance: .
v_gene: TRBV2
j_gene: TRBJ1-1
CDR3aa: CATRGGSIRAEAFF
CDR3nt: TGTGCCACCCGAGGGGGCTCGATACGGGCTGAAGCTTTCTTT

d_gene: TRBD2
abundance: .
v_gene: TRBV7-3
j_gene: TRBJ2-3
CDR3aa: CASSLTAGEGDTQYF
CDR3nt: TGTGCCAGCAGCTTAACGGCGGGAGAGGGAGATACGCAGTATTTT

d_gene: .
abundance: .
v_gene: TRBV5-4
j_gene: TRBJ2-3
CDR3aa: CASSLGGRGSYTSTDTQYF
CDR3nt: TGTGCCAGCAGCTTGGGCGGTCGGGGGAGTTATACTAGCACAGATACGCAGTATTTT

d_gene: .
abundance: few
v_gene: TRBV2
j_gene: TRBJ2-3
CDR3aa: CASSVIGSGTDTQYF
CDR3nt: TGTGCCAGCAGTGTGATCGGGAGCGGCACAGATACGCAGTATTTT

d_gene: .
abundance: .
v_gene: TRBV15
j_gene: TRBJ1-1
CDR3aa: CATSKGPGGTANTEAFF
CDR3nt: TGTGCCACCAGCAAGGGACCCGGGGGAACAGCGAACACTGAAGCTTTCTTT

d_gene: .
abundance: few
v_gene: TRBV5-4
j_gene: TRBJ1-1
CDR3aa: CASSASPEVPNTEAFF
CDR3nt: TGTGCCAGCAGCGCGAGCCCGGAGGTTCCTAACACTGAAGCTTTCTTT

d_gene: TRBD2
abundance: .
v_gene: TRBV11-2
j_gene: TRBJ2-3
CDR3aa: CASSWGTVGGEDTQYF
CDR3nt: TGTGCCAGCTCCTGGGGGACGGTGGGGGGGGAAGATACGCAGTATTTT

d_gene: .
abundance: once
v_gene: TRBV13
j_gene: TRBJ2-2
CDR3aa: CASSLVAEESGELFF
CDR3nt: TGTGCCAGCAGCTTAGTGGCAGAGGAGTCCGGGGAGCTGTTTTTT

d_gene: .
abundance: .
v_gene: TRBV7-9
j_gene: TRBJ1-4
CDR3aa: CASSLEQVPGNEKLFF
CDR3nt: TGTGCCAGCAGCTTGGAACAGGTTCCAGGGAATGAAAAACTGTTTTTT

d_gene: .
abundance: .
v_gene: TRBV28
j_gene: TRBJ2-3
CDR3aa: CASSQLGALKPSTDTQYF
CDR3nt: TGTGCCAGCAGCCAATTAGGGGCCCTCAAGCCTAGCACAGATACGCAGTATTTT

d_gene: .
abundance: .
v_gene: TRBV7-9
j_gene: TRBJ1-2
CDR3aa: CASSLVGRDGYTF
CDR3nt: TGTGCCAGCAGCTTAGTGGGGAGAGATGGCTACACCTTC

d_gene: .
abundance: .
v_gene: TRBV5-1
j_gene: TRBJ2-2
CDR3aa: CASSLAGRPGELFF
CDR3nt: TGCGCCAGCAGCTTGGCAGGGAGGCCCGGGGAGCTGTTTTTT

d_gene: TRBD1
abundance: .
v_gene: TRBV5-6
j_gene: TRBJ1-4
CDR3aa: CASSGRAQGVKLFF
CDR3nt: TGTGCCAGCAGCGGCCGGGCTCAGGGGGTAAAACTGTTTTTT

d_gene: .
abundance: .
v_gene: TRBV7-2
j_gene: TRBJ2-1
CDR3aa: CASSLGSAGYNEQFF
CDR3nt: TGTGCCAGCAGCTTAGGTAGCGCAGGATACAATGAGCAGTTCTTC

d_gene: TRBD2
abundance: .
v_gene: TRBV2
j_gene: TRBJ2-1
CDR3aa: CASSPTFSGPVAYNEQFF
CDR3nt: TGTGCCAGCAGTCCAACTTTTAGCGGGCCTGTCGCCTACAATGAGCAGTTCTTC

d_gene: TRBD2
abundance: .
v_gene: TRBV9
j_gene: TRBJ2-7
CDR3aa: CASSEGGGSRHEQYF
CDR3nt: TGTGCCAGCAGCGAGGGAGGCGGGAGTCGACACGAGCAGTACTTC

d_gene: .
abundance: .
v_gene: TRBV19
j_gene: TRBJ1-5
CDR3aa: CASSTWTVLGGNQPQHF
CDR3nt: TGTGCCAGTAGTACCTGGACAGTTTTAGGGGGAAATCAGCCCCAGCATTTT

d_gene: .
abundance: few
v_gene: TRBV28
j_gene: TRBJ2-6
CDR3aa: CASSSQGSGANVLTF
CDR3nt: TGTGCCAGCAGTTCACAGGGCTCTGGGGCCAACGTCCTGACTTTC

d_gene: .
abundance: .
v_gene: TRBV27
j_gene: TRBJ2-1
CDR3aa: CASSFEVRANEQFF
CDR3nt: TGTGCCAGCAGTTTTGAGGTCAGGGCTAATGAGCAGTTCTTC

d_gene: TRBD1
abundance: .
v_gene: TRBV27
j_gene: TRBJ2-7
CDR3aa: CASTFSTGQVTYEQYF
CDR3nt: TGTGCCAGCACTTTTTCAACGGGACAGGTTACCTACGAGCAGTACTTC

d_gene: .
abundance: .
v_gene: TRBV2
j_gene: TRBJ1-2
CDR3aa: CASSGLYPGVDYGYTF
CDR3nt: TGTGCCAGCAGTGGTCTTTACCCGGGGGTAGACTATGGCTACACCTTC

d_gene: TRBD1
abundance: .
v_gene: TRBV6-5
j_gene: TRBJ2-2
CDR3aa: CASSYTTGGGGELFF
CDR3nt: TGTGCCAGCAGTTACACCACAGGGGGCGGCGGGGAGCTGTTTTTT

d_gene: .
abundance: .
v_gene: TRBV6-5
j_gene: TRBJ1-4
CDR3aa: CASSPKPGGEKLFF
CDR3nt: TGTGCCAGCAGCCCCAAACCGGGTGGGGAAAAACTGTTTTTT

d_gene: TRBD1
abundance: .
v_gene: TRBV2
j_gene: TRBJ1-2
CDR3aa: CASSEETGGYGYTF
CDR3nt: TGTGCCAGCAGTGAAGAGACAGGGGGCTATGGCTACACCTTC

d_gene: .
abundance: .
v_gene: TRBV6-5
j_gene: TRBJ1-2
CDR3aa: CASSYSLLPLNYGYTF
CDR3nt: TGTGCCAGCAGTTACTCGTTACTTCCTCTTAACTATGGCTACACCTTC

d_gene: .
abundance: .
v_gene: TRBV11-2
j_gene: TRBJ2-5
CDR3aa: CASSLEAPYQETQYF
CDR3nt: TGTGCCAGCAGCTTAGAAGCGCCCTACCAAGAGACCCAGTACTTC

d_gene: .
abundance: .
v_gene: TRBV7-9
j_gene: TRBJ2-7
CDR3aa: CASSLVPRWANEQYF
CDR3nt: TGTGCCAGCAGCTTAGTTCCGAGATGGGCGAACGAGCAGTACTTC

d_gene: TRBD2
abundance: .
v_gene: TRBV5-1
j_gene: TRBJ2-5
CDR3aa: CATSTSGEETQYF
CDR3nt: TGCGCCACCTCGACTAGCGGGGAAGAGACCCAGTACTTC

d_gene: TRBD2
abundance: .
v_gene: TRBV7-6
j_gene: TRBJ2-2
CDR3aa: CASSRLAGDTGELFF
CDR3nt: TGTGCCAGCAGCAGACTAGCGGGAGACACCGGGGAGCTGTTTTTT

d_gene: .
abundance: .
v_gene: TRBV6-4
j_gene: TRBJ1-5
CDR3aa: CASSPTGNSNQPQHF
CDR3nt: TGTGCCAGCAGTCCCACAGGGAATAGCAATCAGCCCCAGCATTTT